This record concerns one T cell receptor beta chain sequence. The germline gives CDR1 SEHNR, CDR2 FQNEAQ (reference sequence). CDR3 size: 14 residues. The sample originates from a study of T cells expressing NK-cell markers. TCRdb re-called the 5' RACE reads; one entry per CDR3 protein, DNA not given. This sample's table reports about 380,000 distinct CDR3 sequences. The V gene is TRBV7-9, the J gene TRBJ1-5; absent DNA, TCRdb's TRBD1 call cannot be checked. Sequenced sample: blood T cells: a sorted CD56 or NKG2C T cell subset, CD4+ or CD8+ T cells, or bulk PBMC T cells (not recorded which). The sequence was obtained from a man aged 18 to 69 in good health. The CDR3 region is CASSLGGGNQPQHF.